A single sample is the source of the 30 T cell receptor beta chains below, sequenced in a study of cytomegalovirus exposure and HLA in healthy donors. PCR was performed using 60 Vbeta and 13 Jbeta primers. This table comes from immunoSEQ multiplex PCR, and its TCRdb copy is limited to in-frame clones, with some not included. The table has more than 95,000 clones, around 70% seen once. Input material: PBMCs. These receptors originate from a woman aged 50 to 60 in good health and CMV-seropositive.

This clone was counted only a few times. The chain is built from TRBV4-3 and TRBJ2-3; possible D gene TRBD1, 6 bases. Trimming pared 0 bases from V and 2 bases from J, leaving 15 bases between. The germline V gene has CDR1 LGHNA and CDR2 YSLEER. The CDR3 is 17 residues long. The CDR3 region is CASSQDPPGAYTDTQYF. DNA of the CDR3: TGCGCCAGCAGCCAAGATCCTCCAGGGGCTTACACAGATACGCAGTATTTT.

This clone appeared a few times. The rearrangement joins TRBV5-4 to TRBJ1-1; D might be TRBD1 (6 bases). Germline CDR1 is SGHNT and CDR2 is YYREEE (reference sequence). The CDR3 is made up of 14 amino acids. Between the trimmed V and J ends, which lost 2 bases and 1 base, there was a span of 9 bases. CDR3: CASSFGRGNTEAFF. DNA of the CDR3: TGTGCCAGCAGCTTCGGCAGGGGGAACACTGAAGCTTTCTTT.

The CDR3 loop reads CASSLTPLAGGTEAFF. The CDR3 region has the DNA TGTGCCAGCAGCCTCACCCCTTTGGCGGGCGGAACTGAAGCTTTCTTT. The gene calls are TRBV7-3 and TRBJ1-1; D not certain. This CDR3 spans 16 amino acids. Between the trimmed V and J ends, which lost 5 bases and 5 bases, there was a span of 21 bases. Germline V gene lookup returns CDR1 SGHTA and CDR2 FQGTGA. Variable domain in full (rest from reference TRBV7-3 and TRBJ1-1): GAGVSQTPSNKVTEKGKYVELRCDPISGHTALYWYRQSLGQGPEFLIYFQGTGAADDSGLPNDRFFAVRPEGSVSTLKIQRTERGDSAVYLCASSLTPLAGGTEAFFGQGTRLTVV.

This clone occurred once. J is TRBJ2-7 and V is TRBV4-2; 8 nucleotides agree with TRBD2. The CDR3 contains 14 residues. Germline CDR1 and CDR2: LGHNA and YNFKEQ. J gave up 7 bases and V 0 bases, and 5 bases lay outside the gene matches. Here the CDR3 reads CASSQDLAGREQYF. CDR3 DNA: TGTGCCAGCAGCCAAGATTTAGCGGGACGAGAGCAGTACTTC.

The CDR3 DNA reads as TGTGCCAGCTCAGTTCAAGAGGGGGTTGGCACTGAAGCTTTCTTT. Its translation is CASSVQEGVGTEAFF. The V gene is TRBV18, the J gene TRBJ1-1, with D possibly being TRBD1 (6 bases). Deletions cut 5 bases from V and 4 bases from J, with 17 bases between. Germline CDR1 and CDR2: KGHSH and LQKENI. The CDR3 runs to 15 residues.

This sequence joins TRBV28 and TRBJ1-1; D is unresolved. V was clipped by 6 bases and J by 0 bases, with 14 bases between them. Per germline, CDR1 MDHEN and CDR2 SYDVKM. This CDR3 spans 15 amino acids. This chain's CDR3 is CASSLREVLNTEAFF. The CDR3 nucleotides are TGTGCCAGCAGCCTACGGGAGGTTTTGAACACTGAAGCTTTCTTT.

This clone has only a few counts. The chain has TRBV10-3 and TRBJ1-6; 11 positions agree with TRBD1. V trimming: 6 bases; J trimming: 5 bases; junction bases outside the gene matches: 3. Germline CDR1 is ENHRY and CDR2 is SYGVKD. This CDR3 has 15 residues. CDR3 bases: TGTGCCATCAGCGGACAGGGGGCGGATAATTCACCCCTCCACTTT. It translates to CAISGQGADNSPLHF.

The chain uses TRBV5-6 and TRBJ2-3; D remains unclear. Germline V gene lookup returns CDR1 SGHDT and CDR2 YYEEEE. Deletions cut 0 bases from V and 0 bases from J, with 5 bases between. The CDR3 loop spans 14 amino acids. The CDR3 nucleotides are TGTGCCAGCAGCTTGGACAAGAGCACAGATACGCAGTATTTT. Translated, it gives CASSLDKSTDTQYF.

V is TRBV27 and J is TRBJ1-5; tentative D call: TRBD1 (6 bases). Per the germline V gene, CDR1 is MNHEY and CDR2 is SMNVEV (reference sequence). V was clipped by 3 bases and J by 5 bases, with 8 bases between them. The CDR3 spans 13 residues. CDR3 nucleotides: TGTGCCAGCAGTTTGACAGGATATCAGCCCCAGCATTTT. It encodes CASSLTGYQPQHF.

The rearrangement links TRBV4-1 to TRBJ2-2, with TRBD1 as a possible D gene (5 bases). The CDR3 has 15 amino acids. Germline V lookup: CDR1 MGHRA, CDR2 YSYEKL. Trimming left V 0 bases short and J 4 bases short, with 9 bases between. CDR3 region: CASSQDRVATGELFF. Here the CDR3 DNA reads TGCGCCAGCAGCCAAGACAGGGTGGCCACCGGGGAGCTGTTTTTT.

The rearrangement joins TRBV5-1 to TRBJ2-3, with TRBD1 identical over 7 bases. Germline assignment: CDR1 SGHRS and CDR2 YFSETQ. This CDR3 region has 15 residues. V dropped 2 bases and J dropped 6; count of bases not matched to a gene: 9. CDR3: CASSFGDRVGDTQYF. For the CDR3, the DNA is TGCGCCAGCAGCTTCGGAGACAGGGTAGGCGATACGCAGTATTTT.

This sequence joins TRBV9 and TRBJ2-2; 8 bases agree with TRBD1. The CDR3 spans 16 residues. CDR1 SGDLS and CDR2 YYNGEE come from the germline V gene. The ends lost 2 bases at V and 6 bases at J; junction bases unmatched: 9. CDR3 bases: TGTGCCAGCAGCGTTACTACAGGGGGAATCGCCGGGGAGCTGTTTTTT. The encoded protein is CASSVTTGGIAGELFF.

By sample fraction, this clone is medium-sized (0.01 to 0.1%). V and J are TRBV27 and TRBJ1-2, with a tentative D call TRBD1 (5 bases). Deletions cut 4 bases from V and 4 bases from J, with 13 bases between. CDR1 is MNHEY, CDR2 SMNVEV, per germline (reference sequence). CDR3 length: 14 residues. DNA of the CDR3: TGTGCCAGCAGTTATCAGGGCTTCGGCTATGGCTACACCTTC. Its translation: CASSYQGFGYGYTF.

The sample holds one count of this clone. The chain couples TRBV29-1 to TRBJ2-7; 8 nucleotides line up with TRBD1. Germline V gives CDR1 SQVTM, CDR2 ANQGSEA. This CDR3 region has 13 residues. J was trimmed by 5 bases and V by 5 bases; bases with no gene match: 8. The CDR3 sequence is CSVYSTGAHEQYF. Here the CDR3 DNA reads TGCAGCGTTTACTCGACAGGGGCCCACGAGCAGTACTTC.

This chain joins TRBV6-6 and TRBJ1-5; the match to TRBD1 covers 12 bases. This CDR3 contains 13 residues. Per the germline V gene, CDR1 is MNHNY and CDR2 is SVGAGI (reference sequence). After removal of 6 bases from V and 13 bases from J, the junction contained 7 bases not matched to a gene. The CDR3 loop reads CASSKGTGGNQHF. The CDR3 nucleotides read TGTGCCAGCAGCAAAGGGACAGGGGGCAATCAGCATTTT.

The V and J genes are TRBV4-1 and TRBJ2-1; possibly TRBD2 for D (6 bases). Germline CDR1 is MGHRA and CDR2 is YSYEKL. The CDR3 has 21 amino acids. The V and J ends lost 3 bases and 1 base respectively, with 28 bases between them. The CDR3 bases are TGCGCCAGCAGCCAGGATACCTCCACCCCTTTCGCCGGGAGATCCTACAATGAGCAGTTCTTC. Residues: CASSQDTSTPFAGRSYNEQFF.

The gene calls are TRBV27 and TRBJ2-2, with D perhaps TRBD2 (5 bases). Germline loops: CDR1 MNHEY, CDR2 SMNVEV (reference sequence). Trimming stripped 2 bases from V and 6 bases from J, with 10 bases between. The CDR3 extends over 14 amino acids. CDR3 protein: CASSLKGGPGELFF. The CDR3 DNA is TGTGCCAGCAGTTTAAAGGGCGGGCCCGGGGAGCTGTTTTTT.

V gene TRBV4-3 combines with J gene TRBJ1-1; no firm D call. CDR1 LGHNA and CDR2 YSLEER come from the germline V gene. This CDR3 is built from 13 residues. Trimming stripped 0 bases from V and 6 bases from J, with 8 bases between. The CDR3 coding sequence is TGCGCCAGCAGCCAAGATAACAGCCCTGAAGCTTTCTTT. It codes for CASSQDNSPEAFF.

The sample holds a few counts of this clone. J is TRBJ2-7 and V is TRBV5-1; 7 bases match TRBD2. The CDR3 is 15 amino acids. CDR1 SGHRS and CDR2 YFSETQ come from the germline V gene. V gave up 0 bases and J gave up 2 bases; unmatched junction bases: 5. The CDR3 sequence: CASSLAASGTYEQYF. In nucleotides, the CDR3 is TGCGCCAGCAGCTTGGCTGCTAGCGGAACCTACGAGCAGTACTTC.

The rearrangement uses TRBV5-1 and TRBJ2-3; D unresolved. V gave up 0 bases and J gave up 2 bases, with 10 bases separating them. CDR1 and CDR2 (germline): SGHRS, YFSETQ. The CDR3 covers 15 residues. The DNA of the CDR3 is TGCGCCAGCAGCTTGGCCCCGGGTTACACAGATACGCAGTATTTT. Its protein product is CASSLAPGYTDTQYF.

The chain has TRBV12-5 and TRBJ2-5; unclear D gene. The germline CDR1 and CDR2 sequences are LGHNT and FRNRAP. Trimming cost V 0 bases and J 5 bases, with 7 bases left between them. The CDR3 loop spans 13 amino acids. The CDR3 coding sequence is TGTGCTAGTGGTTTGGTAGGAGTGGAGACCCAGTACTTC. Translated, it gives CASGLVGVETQYF.

The rearrangement uses TRBV28 and TRBJ1-2, with D perhaps TRBD1 (5 bases). Germline values: CDR1 MDHEN, CDR2 SYDVKM. V was pared by 5 bases and J by 0 bases, with 13 bases between. CDR3 length: 15 residues. The CDR3, as DNA: TGTGCCAGCAGTAACCTGACAGATGCTAACTATGGCTACACCTTC. Its translation: CASSNLTDANYGYTF.

V usage is TRBV4-3 and J usage is TRBJ1-1, with D perhaps matching TRBD1 (5 bases). The V and J ends lost 1 base and 4 bases respectively, with 19 bases between them. The CDR3 totals 17 residues. Germline CDR1 and CDR2: LGHNA and YSLEER. The DNA for the CDR3 is TGCGCCAGCAGCCAAGCCCGACGCGGGGGAGGAAGCACTGAAGCTTTCTTT. It encodes CASSQARRGGGSTEAFF.

The chain uses TRBV4-1 and TRBJ1-2; D unclear. The CDR3 loop spans 15 amino acids. Germline assignment: CDR1 MGHRA and CDR2 YSYEKL. V was pared by 0 bases and J by 4 bases, with 12 bases between. The DNA of the CDR3 is TGCGCCAGCAGCCAAGATGCGGGGAGTTCCTATGGCTACACCTTC. It is translated as CASSQDAGSSYGYTF.

J is TRBJ1-5 and V is TRBV5-1; no firm D call. Germline V gene data show CDR1 as SGHRS and CDR2 as YFSETQ. The CDR3 sequence is 13 residues long. Trimming cost V 7 bases and J 7 bases, with 15 bases left between them. In DNA, the CDR3 is TGCGCCAGCGGACTCAACCCCGGACAGCCCCAGCATTTT. As protein: CASGLNPGQPQHF.

The chain recombines TRBV18 with TRBJ1-1; TRBD1 agrees at 10 bases. V dropped 6 bases and J dropped 3; count of bases not matched to a gene: 7. Germline V gene sequence: CDR1 KGHSH, CDR2 LQKENI. This CDR3 has 15 amino acids. In nucleotides, the CDR3 is TGTGCCAGCTCGAATCGGGACAGGGGTTACACTGAAGCTTTCTTT. Protein sequence: CASSNRDRGYTEAFF.

The rearrangement uses TRBV10-3 and TRBJ2-2; TRBD2 aligns across 7 bases. CDR3 length equals 15 residues. The germline CDR1 and CDR2 sequences are ENHRY and SYGVKD. V trimming: 2 bases; J trimming: 5 bases; junction bases outside the gene matches: 5. Here the CDR3 DNA reads TGTGCCATCAGTGAGGGGGGGGTTGGGACCGGGGAGCTGTTTTTT. This codes for CAISEGGVGTGELFF.

This chain joins TRBV5-1 and TRBJ1-1; D not certain. The germline V gene encodes CDR1 SGHRS and CDR2 YFSETQ. Trimming stripped 4 bases from V and 4 bases from J, with 14 bases between. The CDR3 is 14 residues long. The DNA for the CDR3 is TGCGCCAGCAGCCGAACACCGGAGGGCACTGAAGCTTTCTTT. As protein: CASSRTPEGTEAFF.

The rearrangement joins TRBV5-1 to TRBJ2-5; no clear D gene. The J call may not be correct, given that the DNA end is closer to TRBJ2-7. Germline lookup yields CDR1 SGHRS and CDR2 YFSETQ. CDR3 size: 14 residues. The CDR3, as DNA: TGCGCCAGCAGCTTGCAGGCTAGCTCCTACGAGCAGTACTTC. As protein: CASSLQASSYEQYF.

In this sample, this clone turned up once. The chain recombines TRBV18 with TRBJ2-4; D gene unclear. CDR3 length: 15 residues. Germline V gene sequence: CDR1 KGHSH, CDR2 LQKENI. V lost 4 bases, J lost 0 bases, and 10 bases lay in between. DNA for the CDR3: TGTGCCAGCTCACTCCACCCCGGAGCCAAAAACATTCAGTACTTC. Its protein product is CASSLHPGAKNIQYF.